Each of the 28 T cell receptor beta chains below was sequenced from the same sample in a study of T cells in Graves' hyperthyroidism and ophthalmopathy. Using RNA transcripts as the source, TCR beta CDR3 regions were amplified. HTBI primers were the set used in a first-round RT-PCR of the TCR CDR3. TCRdb ran MiXCR on the multiplex PCR reads and lists one entry per CDR3 protein. This table holds around 290,000 distinct CDR3 sequences, roughly 13% found once. The specimen was blood. The receptor set was obtained from a woman aged 40 to 50 with Graves' hyperthyroidism.

The V and J genes are TRBV7-9 and TRBJ2-1; weak D call: TRBD2 (5 bases). Germline V gene data show CDR1 as SEHNR and CDR2 as FQNEAQ (reference sequence). The CDR3 is 15 amino acids. Trimming shortened V by 5 bases and J by 3 bases, and 14 bases separated the two germline ends. The CDR3 nucleotides are TGTGCCAGCAGCCAAGAAAGACTACGCTACAATGAGCAGTTCTTC. Translated, it gives CASSQERLRYNEQFF.

The table lists this clonotype with many counts. The rearrangement joins TRBV28 to TRBJ1-3; D perhaps matches TRBD1 (5 bases). The CDR3 is 20 amino acids. The ends were cut back, 3 bases at V and 0 bases at J, with 24 bases in the middle. Germline V gene lookup returns CDR1 MDHEN and CDR2 SYDVKM. The CDR3 protein is CASSFSSPGDGTYSGNTIYF. CDR3 nucleotide sequence: TGTGCCAGCAGTTTCTCATCCCCCGGGGACGGAACCTACTCTGGAAACACCATATATTTT.

This clonotype was counted many times. The V gene is TRBV3-1, the J gene TRBJ2-3; D not certain. CDR3 size: 14 residues. The germline CDR1 and CDR2 sequences are LGHDT and YNNKEL (reference sequence). V was clipped by 6 bases and J by 4 bases, with 14 bases between them. CDR3: CASRPQGVADTQYF. The CDR3, as DNA: TGTGCCAGCAGACCCCAAGGCGTCGCAGATACGCAGTATTTT.

The genes are TRBV15 and TRBJ1-2; no firm D call. Trimming pared 0 bases from V and 8 bases from J, leaving 19 bases between. The CDR3 consists of 16 residues. Germline V gives CDR1 LNHNV, CDR2 YYDKDF (reference sequence). CDR3 sequence (DNA): TGTGCCACCAGCAGAGAACTAACGGGTGGGGATCGCGGCTACACCTTC. As protein: CATSRELTGGDRGYTF.

This clonotype was recorded many times. The CDR3 protein is CASSLDGARDEQFF. The CDR3 nucleotides are TGTGCCAGCAGCTTAGATGGGGCCAGGGATGAGCAGTTCTTC. V is TRBV11-3 and J is TRBJ2-1; the D gene is possibly TRBD1 (5 bases). The CDR3 spans 14 residues. Germline-derived CDR1 and CDR2 are SGHNT and YENEEA. Trimming took off 0 bases at V and 8 bases at J, with 11 bases between the two ends.

This sequence joins TRBV20-1 and TRBJ1-3; no clear D gene. Per germline, CDR1 DFQATT and CDR2 SNEGSKA (reference sequence). V was shortened by 6 bases and J by 0 bases, with 12 bases between the two germline ends. This CDR3 comprises 14 residues. CDR3 residues: CSAQLPSSGNTIYF. The CDR3 nucleotides read TGCAGTGCCCAACTTCCTAGCTCTGGAAACACCATATATTTT.

This clonotype has a count of ten or more. The V call is TRBV2, the J call TRBJ2-1; 10 nucleotides match TRBD2. Germline CDR1 SNHLY, CDR2 FYNNEI. After removal of 6 bases from V and 4 bases from J, the junction contained 9 bases not matched to a gene. The CDR3 consists of 16 residues. CDR3 sequence reads: CASSEPAGGPYNEQFF. In DNA, the CDR3 is TGTGCCAGCAGCGAACCAGCGGGAGGGCCGTACAATGAGCAGTTCTTC.

The J gene is TRBJ1-5, the V gene TRBV15; D is uncertain. V gave up 0 bases and J gave up 4 bases, with 7 bases separating them. The V gene's germline CDR1 is LNHNV and CDR2 YYDKDF (reference sequence). CDR3 length equals 14 residues. For the CDR3, the DNA is TGTGCCACCAGCAGAGATAAGGGAAATCAGCCCCAGCATTTT. Translation: CATSRDKGNQPQHF.

This clonotype was counted many times. The rearrangement links TRBV18 to TRBJ2-1, with D perhaps matching TRBD2 (6 bases). CDR1 KGHSH and CDR2 LQKENI come from the germline V gene. The ends were cut back, 5 bases at V and 9 bases at J, with 14 bases in the middle. CDR3 length equals 13 residues. DNA for the CDR3: TGTGCCAGCTCAGCCGACGGGGGAACTGAGCAGTTCTTC. Translated: CASSADGGTEQFF. Full variable domain (outside the CDR3, taken from reference TRBV18 and TRBJ2-1): NAGVMQNPRHLVRRRGQEARLRCSPMKGHSHVYWYRQLPEEGLKFMVYLQKENIIDESGMPKERFSAEFPKEGPSILRIQQVVRGDSAAYFCASSADGGTEQFFGPGTRLTVL.

This clonotype has a handful of counts. This chain links TRBV6-4 with TRBJ2-7; TRBD1 matches 9 bases. The germline gives CDR1 MRHNA, CDR2 SNTAGT. This CDR3 is built from 15 residues. V dropped 7 bases and J dropped 5; count of bases not matched to a gene: 12. The CDR3 sequence is CASTVLRDRVDEQYF. DNA for the CDR3: TGTGCCAGCACCGTACTCCGGGACAGGGTCGACGAGCAGTACTTC.

This clonotype was counted a few times. V gene TRBV20-1 combines with J gene TRBJ2-1; 10 bases align to TRBD1. CDR1 is DFQATT and CDR2 is SNEGSKA in the germline V gene (reference sequence). V trimming: 0 bases; J trimming: 2 bases; junction bases outside the gene matches: 4. This CDR3 region has 16 residues. The CDR3 spells CSARDPGQGTYNEQFF. As DNA, the CDR3 is TGCAGTGCTAGAGACCCGGGACAGGGGACCTACAATGAGCAGTTCTTC.

The chain couples TRBV20-1 to TRBJ2-1; D may be TRBD2 (5 bases). With 4 bases removed from V and 0 bases from J, the gap between germline ends came to 7 bases. CDR3 length: 13 residues. The germline V gene has CDR1 DFQATT and CDR2 SNEGSKA (reference sequence). The CDR3 sequence is CSANGISYNEQFF. CDR3 coding DNA: TGCAGTGCTAACGGGATCTCCTACAATGAGCAGTTCTTC.

This clonotype was seen many times. The V gene is TRBV11-1, the J gene TRBJ1-4, with D unresolved. V was trimmed by 3 bases and J by 5 bases, leaving 7 bases between them. Looked up from germline, CDR1 is SGHAT and CDR2 is FQDESV (reference sequence). The CDR3 sequence is 13 residues long. Written as DNA, the CDR3 is TGTGCCAGCAGCTTTCAAGGGAATGAAAAACTGTTTTTT. Translated: CASSFQGNEKLFF. Full variable domain (missing parts from reference TRBV11-1 and TRBJ1-4): EAEVAQSPRYKITEKSQAVAFWCDPISGHATLYWYRQILGQGPELLVQFQDESVVDDSQLPKDRFSAERLKGVDSTLKIQPAELGDSAMYLCASSFQGNEKLFFGSGTQLSVL.

There are many counts of this clonotype. The chain combines TRBV20-1 with TRBJ1-1; D perhaps matches TRBD1 (5 bases). Per the germline V gene, CDR1 is DFQATT and CDR2 is SNEGSKA (reference sequence). CDR3 length equals 13 residues. Trimming removed 0 bases at V and 12 bases at J, with 17 bases between. Here the CDR3 DNA reads TGCAGTGCTAGAGAGACAGACAGCGAAGGTTCTTTCTTT. This codes for CSARETDSEGSFF.

This clonotype was found many times. The V and J genes are TRBV20-1 and TRBJ1-1; unclear D gene. Trimming stripped 1 base from V and 1 base from J, with 4 bases between. Germline V gene data show CDR1 as DFQATT and CDR2 as SNEGSKA (reference sequence). CDR3 length equals 12 residues. The CDR3 DNA sequence: TGCAGTGCTAGAGGGAAGAACACTGAAGCTTTCTTT. This sequence encodes CSARGKNTEAFF.

This clonotype occurred many times. A read error may account for a junction end that differs from germline. The chain joins TRBV19 to TRBJ2-5; the match to TRBD1 covers 9 bases. This CDR3 has 16 amino acids. Germline V gene lookup returns CDR1 LNHDA and CDR2 SQIVND (reference sequence). This CDR3 is CASSIKPGTGQETQCF. The CDR3 coding sequence is TGTGCCAGTAGTATCAAGCCTGGGACAGGGCAAGAGACCCAGTGCTTC.

This clonotype was observed many times. The chain employs TRBV12-3 or TRBV12-4 and TRBJ2-1; the match to TRBD2 covers 7 bases. V was clipped by 2 bases and J by 9 bases; unmatched bases: 10. CDR3 size: 15 residues. The DNA of the CDR3 is TGTGCCAGCAGTTTAATGGGACTACTCGTCCCTGAGCAGTTCTTC. Translation: CASSLMGLLVPEQFF.

The chain has TRBV10-2 and TRBJ1-2; 7 bases are shared with TRBD1. Losses at the gene ends were 7 bases for V and 1 base for J; bases not matched to a gene: 9. CDR1 is WSHSY, CDR2 SAAADI, per germline. The CDR3 covers 15 residues. In nucleotides, the CDR3 is TGCGCCAGCACTGGGACAGCCTGGGATAACTATGGCTACACCTTC. It encodes CASTGTAWDNYGYTF.

The V call is TRBV27, the J call TRBJ2-7, with a possible D match to TRBD2 (7 bases). The V and J ends lost 6 bases and 2 bases respectively, with 17 bases between them. CDR3 length: 15 residues. Germline loops: CDR1 MNHEY, CDR2 SMNVEV (reference sequence). The CDR3 here is CASSLGGGGPYEQYF. The CDR3 DNA reads as TGTGCCAGCAGCCTGGGGGGAGGGGGACCCTACGAGCAGTACTTC.

This clonotype was recorded at least ten times. The chain uses TRBV2 and TRBJ1-1, with 11 bases that match TRBD1. The CDR3 consists of 16 residues. Germline lookup yields CDR1 SNHLY and CDR2 FYNNEI. The trim removed 3 bases at V and 3 bases at J, leaving 6 bases unmatched. The CDR3 here is CASSDRTGGADTEAFF. The CDR3 DNA sequence: TGTGCCAGCAGTGACCGGACAGGGGGCGCGGACACTGAAGCTTTCTTT.

This clonotype was recorded at least ten times. V is TRBV12-3 or TRBV12-4 and J is TRBJ1-1; D not resolved. Between the trimmed V and J ends, which lost 3 bases and 1 base, there was a span of 6 bases. The CDR3 has 13 amino acids. CDR3 sequence reads: CASSLRKNTEAFF. The DNA of the CDR3 is TGTGCCAGCAGTTTGAGGAAGAACACTGAAGCTTTCTTT.

This clonotype was seen at least ten times. The rearrangement uses TRBV15 and TRBJ2-5; D unresolved. CDR3 size: 15 residues. Germline values: CDR1 LNHNV, CDR2 YYDKDF (reference sequence). V lost 5 bases and J 1 base, leaving 14 bases between the germline ends. CDR3 protein: CATSGLGQLQETQYF. For the CDR3, the DNA is TGTGCCACCAGCGGATTAGGTCAGCTCCAAGAGACCCAGTACTTC.

A few counts support this clonotype. The CDR3 nucleotides are TGTGCCAGCAGCGTCCTCGGGGCTCCCCCAGGGGAGCAGTACTTC. It specifies CASSVLGAPPGEQYF. This rearrangement joins TRBV9 to TRBJ2-7, with D perhaps matching TRBD1 or TRBD2 (5 bases each). The CDR3 contains 15 residues. Trimming shortened V by 2 bases and J by 7 bases, and 19 bases separated the two germline ends. Germline V gene sequence: CDR1 SGDLS, CDR2 YYNGEE.

This clonotype was seen ten or more times. The genes are TRBV2 and TRBJ2-7; D gene uncertain. Trimming left V 7 bases short and J 0 bases short, with 7 bases between. In germline, CDR1 is SNHLY, CDR2 FYNNEI. CDR3 length: 12 amino acids. The CDR3 loop reads CASTPNSYEQYF. The CDR3, as DNA: TGTGCCAGCACCCCGAACTCCTACGAGCAGTACTTC.

In this sample, this clonotype turned up many times. The chain combines TRBV2 with TRBJ2-1, with TRBD2 identical over 10 bases. V trimming: 11 bases; J trimming: 8 bases; junction bases outside the gene matches: 12. Germline loops: CDR1 SNHLY, CDR2 FYNNEI. The CDR3 runs to 14 residues. Here the CDR3 reads CAARRLAGADEQFF. The CDR3 nucleotides read TGTGCCGCCCGTCGTCTAGCGGGAGCCGATGAGCAGTTCTTC.

This clonotype came up many times. The genes are TRBV27 and TRBJ2-3; D may be TRBD1 (6 bases). Germline-derived CDR1 and CDR2 are MNHEY and SMNVEV (reference sequence). CDR3 length: 11 residues. V dropped 3 bases and J dropped 9 bases, with 7 bases sitting between them. The CDR3, as DNA: TGTGCCAGCAGTTTTGACAGGACGCAGTATTTT. Protein sequence: CASSFDRTQYF.

This clonotype occurred a few times. V and J are TRBV27 and TRBJ2-3; the match to TRBD1 covers 9 bases. The CDR3 totals 14 residues. Germline V gives CDR1 MNHEY, CDR2 SMNVEV (reference sequence). Unmatched junction bases numbered 3, after V lost 4 bases and J lost 4 bases. CDR3 loop: CASSSDRGADTQYF. For the CDR3, the DNA is TGTGCCAGCAGTTCGGACAGGGGTGCAGATACGCAGTATTTT.

Comment on this clonotype: A read error is possible here, since a much larger clone lies one base away. The gene calls are TRBV5-4 and TRBJ1-2; 9 nucleotides match TRBD1. After removal of 4 bases from V and 7 bases from J, the junction contained 8 bases not matched to a gene. The CDR3 runs 14 residues. Germline assignment: CDR1 SGHNT and CDR2 YYREEE (reference sequence). The CDR3 loop reads CASSQGQGRCGYTF. The CDR3 nucleotides read TGTGCCAGCAGCCAGGGACAGGGACGCTGTGGCTACACCTTC. The complete variable domain, with remaining parts taken from reference TRBV5-4 and TRBJ1-2, reads ETGVTQSPTHLIKTRGQQVTLRCSSQSGHNTVSWYQQALGQGPQFIFQYYREEENGRGNFPPRFSGLQFPNYSSELNVNALELDDSALYLCASSQGQGRCGYTFGSGTRLTVV.